This T cell receptor beta chain was captured in a study of regulatory T cells in long-lasting Graves disease. The time point is: persistent/refractory GD, antithyroid drugs over 5 years with positive TRAb. Isolated PBMC RNA provided the starting material for the TCR library. Arm-PCR of CDR3 regions and iRepertoire HTBI primers were the basis on which TCR beta libraries were built. One entry per CDR3 protein, called by TCRdb with MiXCR from the multiplex PCR reads. The table includes roughly 300,000 distinct CDR3 sequences, around 20% detected once. The germline V and J ends were trimmed by 6 bases and 4 bases, with 9 bases remaining between them. The CDR3 sequence is 12 residues long. The germline gives CDR1 SEHNR, CDR2 FQNEAQ (reference sequence). This clonotype has a single count.

The material was peripheral blood mononuclear cells (PBMCs), obtained when the disease was refractory, from a patient treated with antithyroid drugs. The chain employs TRBV7-9 and TRBJ1-1, with D unresolved. The sequence derives from a female donor with Graves disease. In DNA form, the CDR3 reads TGTGCCAGCAGGTTCCCAGCCACTGAAGCTTTCTTT. It yields the protein CASRFPATEAFF.